The 5 T cell receptor beta chains reported below all come from one sample, sequenced in a study of T cell repertoires in cytomegalovirus infection. These receptors lack a known antigen. TCRdb independently ran MiXCR on the reads; one entry per CDR3 protein. The sample yields 550,000 to 850,000 distinct CDR3 sequences, around 31% seen once. This specimen consisted of cultured PBMCs, obtained from culture after CMV antigen stimulation. These receptor sequences come from a human donor in good health (CMV status not recorded). Some clones in this sample may be carry-over from other donors' samples.

The rearrangement links TRBV10-3 to TRBJ2-1, with D possibly matching TRBD1 (6 bases). V lost 7 bases and J lost 6, with 13 bases in between. Germline V CDR1 and CDR2: ENHRY, SYGVKD. This CDR3 has 13 residues. The CDR3 bases are TGTGCCATCACTGAACAGGGTAGCAATGAGCAGTTCTTC. It is translated as CAITEQGSNEQFF.

The gene calls are TRBV18 and TRBJ1-1; 8 bases agree with TRBD1. Losses at the gene ends were 3 bases for V and 8 bases for J; bases not matched to a gene: 8. This CDR3 contains 14 residues. CDR1 is KGHSH, CDR2 LQKENI, per germline. The CDR3 protein is CASSPALDRGEAFF. CDR3 DNA: TGTGCCAGCTCACCCGCCCTCGACAGGGGAGAAGCTTTCTTT.

This chain links TRBV12-3 or TRBV12-4 with TRBJ2-1, with 8 nucleotides matching TRBD1. V shed 3 bases, J shed 8 bases, and the junction held 6 bases outside the gene matches. CDR3 length: 14 amino acids. The chain's CDR3 is CASSFNQGADEQFF. Written as DNA, the CDR3 is TGTGCCAGCAGTTTTAACCAGGGGGCGGATGAGCAGTTCTTC.

The table lists this clonotype with a few counts. The V gene is TRBV12-3 or TRBV12-4, the J gene TRBJ1-2; perhaps TRBD1 as D (6 bases). This CDR3 spans 14 amino acids. V lost 6 bases to trimming and J lost 4 bases, with 15 bases between them. The CDR3 bases are TGTGCCAGCAGGCCAGAACAGGGAAGCTATGGCTACACCTTC. Amino acid sequence: CASRPEQGSYGYTF.

The rearrangement links TRBV4-3 to TRBJ2-1; 7 bases are shared with TRBD2. CDR1 and CDR2 (germline): LGHNA, YSLEER. With 0 bases clipped from V and 9 bases from J, the junction kept 11 bases outside the gene matches. This CDR3 is 16 amino acids long. The CDR3 region is CASSQDVSGAWSEQFF. The CDR3 region has the DNA TGCGCCAGCAGCCAAGATGTGAGCGGGGCCTGGTCTGAGCAGTTCTTC.